These T cell receptor beta chains were read from a single sample in a study of blood T cell repertoires in COVID-19. The table came from immunoSEQ multiplex PCR; TCRdb's copy has only in-frame clones and leaves some out. The table has over 30,000 clones, around nine tenths seen once; the top ten hold 8.5% to 10%. Specimen: peripheral blood. The receptor source for this set is a human donor in a cohort sampled during active COVID-19. The CDR3 runs from the conserved cysteine through the conserved F or W. The order of the fields is D gene, V gene, clone size, J gene, CDR3 protein, CDR3 DNA. A D gene is named only where the DNA matches it firmly. A clone size is listed for some rows: how often the clone was seen (once, few, many), or a class if it is expanded.

>-|TRBV11-2|-|TRBJ1-3
CASSPGSSGNTIYF
TGTGCCAGCAGCCCCGGGAGCTCTGGAAACACCATATATTTT
>TRBD1|TRBV7-2|-|TRBJ1-1
CASSLTGVNTEAFF
TGTGCCAGCAGCTTAACAGGGGTGAACACTGAAGCTTTCTTT
>-|TRBV7-9|-|TRBJ2-5
CASSLRAWSGETQYF
TGTGCCAGCAGCTTACGTGCCTGGAGTGGAGAGACCCAGTACTTC
>-|TRBV7-6|-|TRBJ2-2
CASSLLPGVGVGGELFF
TGTGCCAGCAGCTTACTCCCCGGGGTCGGCGTAGGCGGGGAGCTGTTTTTT
>-|TRBV2|-|TRBJ1-3
CASRQQGASGNTIYF
TGTGCCAGCAGACAACAGGGTGCGTCTGGAAACACCATATATTTT
>-|TRBV12-5|-|TRBJ2-2
CASGLQAGVTGELFF
TGTGCTAGTGGTTTGCAGGCAGGGGTCACCGGGGAGCTGTTTTTT
>-|TRBV6-1|-|TRBJ1-3
CASSEARPGRTRNTIYF
TGTGCCAGCAGTGAAGCGCGACCGGGCCGGACAAGGAACACCATATATTTT
>-|TRBV19|-|TRBJ1-5
CASSMASGVGPQHF
TGTGCCAGTAGTATGGCCTCAGGGGTTGGGCCCCAGCATTTT
>-|TRBV5-6|-|TRBJ2-2
CASSLGAGTGELFF
TGTGCCAGCAGCTTGGGCGCGGGAACCGGGGAGCTGTTTTTT
>TRBD2|TRBV30|few|TRBJ2-5
CAWSRPRGGLGETQYF
TGTGCCTGGAGCCGTCCCCGGGGGGGCCTTGGGGAGACCCAGTACTTC
>-|TRBV19|-|TRBJ2-2
CASSSARNTGELFF
TGTGCCAGTAGTTCTGCCAGGAACACCGGGGAGCTGTTTTTT
>-|TRBV2|-|TRBJ2-7
CASSVGRGLSYEQYF
TGTGCCAGCAGTGTTGGGCGGGGTCTCTCCTACGAGCAGTACTTC
>-|TRBV20-1|-|TRBJ2-2
CSASSAVNTGELFF
TGCAGTGCTAGTTCGGCGGTGAACACCGGGGAGCTGTTTTTT
>-|TRBV2|-|TRBJ1-2
CASIRYWGANDYGYTF
TGTGCCAGCATCCGATATTGGGGCGCGAATGACTATGGCTACACCTTC
>-|TRBV6-2/TRBV6-3|-|TRBJ1-1
CASSYLQVNTEAFF
TGTGCCAGCAGTTACTTACAGGTGAACACTGAAGCTTTCTTT
>TRBD1|TRBV9|once|TRBJ1-2
CASSVGDSHYGYTF
TGTGCCAGCAGCGTAGGGGACAGCCACTATGGCTACACCTTC
>TRBD1|TRBV10-3|-|TRBJ2-1
CAISEPGQGANEQFF
TGTGCCATCAGTGAGCCGGGACAGGGGGCGAATGAGCAGTTCTTC
>-|TRBV9|-|TRBJ2-5
CASSEGAAQETQYF
TGTGCCAGCAGCGAGGGAGCAGCCCAAGAGACCCAGTACTTC
>-|TRBV3-1/TRBV3-2|-|TRBJ1-1
CASSQTGRWGAEAFF
TGTGCCAGCAGCCAAACAGGGAGATGGGGCGCTGAAGCTTTCTTT
>TRBD1|TRBV5-1|-|TRBJ2-2
CASSLGQGYTGELFF
TGCGCCAGCAGCTTGGGACAGGGGTACACCGGGGAGCTGTTTTTT
>TRBD1|TRBV10-3|-|TRBJ1-1
CAISEKGQGASGAFF
TGTGCCATCAGTGAGAAGGGACAGGGGGCTTCAGGGGCTTTCTTT
>-|TRBV5-6|few|TRBJ1-1
CASSLTGPNTEAFF
TGTGCCAGCAGCCTAACAGGGCCGAACACTGAAGCTTTCTTT
>-|TRBV10-3|-|TRBJ1-5
CATQGSGNQPQHF
TGTGCCACCCAGGGTAGTGGCAATCAGCCCCAGCATTTT
>TRBD1|TRBV9|once|TRBJ2-1
CASSVAGDRYYNEQFF
TGTGCCAGCAGCGTAGCTGGGGACAGGTACTACAATGAGCAGTTCTTC
>TRBD2|TRBV7-2|-|TRBJ2-5
CASSFLAGGRRETQYF
TGTGCCAGCAGCTTCCTCGCGGGGGGGCGGAGAGAGACCCAGTACTTC
>TRBD1|TRBV6-5|-|TRBJ2-2
CASRDRAANTGELFF
TGTGCCAGCAGGGACAGGGCCGCGAACACCGGGGAGCTGTTTTTT
>-|TRBV7-8|-|TRBJ2-7
CASSPTGLYEQYF
TGTGCCAGCAGCCCGACAGGACTCTACGAGCAGTACTTC
>-|TRBV11-1|-|TRBJ2-1
CASSLEQAGYNEQFF
TGTGCCAGCAGCTTAGAGCAAGCGGGCTACAATGAGCAGTTCTTC
>TRBD1|TRBV6-5|-|TRBJ2-1
CASSSRDRAREQFF
TGTGCCAGCAGTTCCCGGGACAGGGCTCGTGAGCAGTTCTTC
>TRBD1|TRBV18|-|TRBJ1-2
CASSPGSGQGLRGYTF
TGTGCCAGCTCACCAGGCAGCGGACAGGGTTTAAGGGGCTACACCTTC
>-|TRBV27|-|TRBJ2-6
CASSLFSRAGSSSGANVLTF
TGTGCCAGCAGTTTATTCTCCCGGGCAGGGTCGAGCTCTGGGGCCAACGTCCTGACTTTC
>TRBD1|TRBV7-9|-|TRBJ1-2
CASSQTGTGNGYTF
TGTGCCAGCAGCCAAACCGGGACAGGGAATGGCTACACCTTC
>TRBD2|TRBV29-1|-|TRBJ2-1
CSVVSQTSGPSSYNEQFF
TGCAGCGTTGTTTCGCAGACTAGCGGGCCCAGCTCCTACAATGAGCAGTTCTTC
>-|TRBV30|-|TRBJ1-1
CAWSTNTEAFF
TGTGCCTGGAGTACAAACACTGAAGCTTTCTTT
>TRBD1|TRBV9|-|TRBJ2-1
CASTQGDANNEQFF
TGTGCCAGCACTCAGGGGGACGCCAACAATGAGCAGTTCTTC
>TRBD1|TRBV27|-|TRBJ1-5
CASSPRGHAYQPQHF
TGTGCCAGCAGTCCCAGGGGGCATGCATATCAGCCCCAGCATTTT
>-|TRBV11-3|-|TRBJ2-7
CASSFPMTGTGDEQYF
TGTGCCAGCAGCTTCCCCATGACAGGGACGGGAGACGAGCAGTACTTC
>TRBD1|TRBV6-5|-|TRBJ2-7
CASSYWEQGDFEQYF
TGTGCCAGCAGTTATTGGGAACAGGGGGATTTCGAGCAGTACTTC
>-|TRBV11-2|-|TRBJ2-1
CASSLDASPSSYNEQFF
TGTGCCAGCAGCTTAGATGCCTCCCCGAGCTCCTACAATGAGCAGTTCTTC
>-|TRBV18|-|TRBJ2-3
CASSPGRGADTQYF
TGTGCCAGCTCACCAGGCAGGGGAGCAGATACGCAGTATTTT
>TRBD2|TRBV18|-|TRBJ2-1
CASSPSAGGFYNEQFF
TGTGCCAGCTCACCTTCAGCGGGAGGGTTCTACAATGAGCAGTTCTTC
>-|TRBV3-1/TRBV3-2|-|TRBJ2-5
CASRGLGRSETQYF
TGTGCCAGCAGGGGCTTGGGGCGTTCCGAGACCCAGTACTTC
>-|TRBV5-1|few|TRBJ2-2
CASSFGRGINTGELFF
TGCGCCAGCAGCTTTGGACGGGGGATCAACACCGGGGAGCTGTTTTTT
>-|TRBV5-6|-|TRBJ1-6
CASSLGPGRVDSPLHF
TGTGCCAGCAGCTTGGGACCCGGCAGGGTCGATTCACCCCTCCACTTT
>TRBD1|TRBV5-1|few|TRBJ1-1
CASGPDRVGNTEAFF
TGCGCCAGCGGGCCGGACAGGGTCGGGAACACTGAAGCTTTCTTT
>TRBD1|TRBV19|once|TRBJ1-2
CASSTGQTAYGYTF
TGTGCCAGTAGTACGGGACAGACCGCCTATGGCTACACCTTC
>-|TRBV12-3/TRBV12-4|once|TRBJ2-1
CASSPLYNEQFF
TGTGCCAGCAGCCCTCTCTACAATGAGCAGTTCTTC
>-|TRBV7-2|-|TRBJ1-6
CASSSQAGRNSPLHF
TGTGCCAGCAGTTCCCAGGCAGGGCGGAATTCACCCCTCCACTTT
>TRBD1|TRBV19|-|TRBJ2-7
CASRGQGVYEQYF
TGTGCCAGTAGGGGACAGGGGGTATACGAGCAGTACTTC
>TRBD2|TRBV10-3|-|TRBJ2-7
CAISATSGGNEQYF
TGTGCCATCAGTGCGACTAGCGGGGGGAACGAGCAGTACTTC
>TRBD1|TRBV7-2|once|TRBJ1-1
CASSLRDRGSKAFF
TGTGCCAGCAGCCTCCGGGACAGGGGGAGTAAAGCTTTCTTT
>TRBD1|TRBV4-1|-|TRBJ1-3
CASSRVGTEIGNTIYF
TGCGCCAGCAGCCGCGTAGGGACAGAAATCGGAAACACCATATATTTT